These 28 T cell receptor beta chains were sequenced from one sample in a study of T cells in localized non-small cell lung cancer (dated by TCRdb to 2020 to 2022). To prepare the library, the immunoSEQ multiplex PCR assay was applied. Here the immuneACCESS table is served through TCRdb, limited to in-frame sequences with V and J called. Missing clones are a known gap in these copies; in checked studies unresolved V genes cover under half, and the rest lacks a known reason. This sample holds thousands of clones; around 23% were observed only once. Approximately 23% of the sample is taken by the ten largest. The sequencing used lung tumor tissue, collected before any cancer treatment. The receptors were gathered from a woman aged 40-75 years with stage I lung adenocarcinoma.

This chain links TRBV23-1 with TRBJ2-1, with 8 positions matching TRBD1. TRBV23-1 is recorded as an ORF, its role being uncertain. After removal of 6 bases from V and 4 bases from J, the junction contained 8 bases not matched to a gene. This CDR3 is 15 amino acids long. CDR3 coding DNA: TGCGCCAGCAGCCAAGAAACAGGGGGTTACAATGAGCAGTTCTTC. Its translation is CASSQETGGYNEQFF.

This clone has more than one count but fewer than ten. V and J are TRBV9 and TRBJ1-1, with D possibly TRBD1 on 5 matching bases. V gave up 9 bases and J gave up 1 base, with 16 bases separating them. This CDR3 contains 14 residues. Germline CDR1 reads SGDLS; CDR2 reads YYNGEE. In nucleotides, the CDR3 is TGTGCCACCTCTAAGGGGAAGGGGAACACTGAAGCTTTCTTT. Its protein is CATSKGKGNTEAFF.

This clone was recorded once. V usage is TRBV19 and J usage is TRBJ1-1; tentatively, D is TRBD1 (5 bases). CDR3 size: 15 residues. The V and J ends lost 7 bases and 0 bases respectively, with 15 bases between them. Germline V CDR1 and CDR2: LNHDA, SQIVND (reference sequence). The CDR3 here is CASTLGSRVNTEAFF. The CDR3 nucleotides are TGTGCCAGTACCCTAGGGTCCAGGGTGAACACTGAAGCTTTCTTT.

This clone was recorded at least ten times. V and J are TRBV6-7 and TRBJ2-5, with D possibly matching TRBD2 (6 bases). TRBV6-7 is an ORF, and what it does is uncertain. The V end lost 8 bases, the J end lost 7 bases, and 11 bases lay between the germline ends. The CDR3 has 11 residues. CDR3 sequence reads: CASALGGTQYF. CDR3 DNA sequence: TGTGCCAGCGCCCTGGGAGGGACCCAGTACTTC.

The rearrangement joins TRBV6-8 to TRBJ2-1; 12 nucleotides match TRBD2. J gave up 12 bases and V 5 bases, and 8 bases lay outside the gene matches. The germline gives CDR1 MNHGY, CDR2 SAAAGT. CDR3 size: 14 residues. The CDR3 DNA reads as TGTGCCAGCAGTCCTAGGACTAGCGGGGCCCGGCAGTTCTTC. Encoded protein: CASSPRTSGARQFF.

In its sample, this clone is medium-sized (0.01 to 0.1%). V is TRBV9 and J is TRBJ1-2; 7 positions agree with TRBD1. Germline CDR1 is SGDLS and CDR2 is YYNGEE. V lost 4 bases to trimming and J lost 8 bases; unmatched junction nucleotides: 11. This CDR3 has 14 amino acids. The CDR3 sequence: CASSFRDRAQGYTF. For the CDR3, the DNA is TGTGCCAGCAGCTTCCGAGACAGGGCTCAAGGCTACACCTTC.

The chain is built from TRBV11-3 and TRBJ1-1; 8 bases line up with TRBD1. V lost 5 bases, J lost 3 bases, and 8 bases stayed unmatched. The CDR3 loop spans 15 amino acids. Germline assignment: CDR1 SGHNT and CDR2 YENEEA. CDR3 nucleotide sequence: TGTGCCAGCAGCCCCTGGACAGGGCTCTACACTGAAGCTTTCTTT. Its protein is CASSPWTGLYTEAFF.

The chain links TRBV18 to TRBJ1-5; D possibly corresponds to TRBD1 (5 bases). Trimming removed 3 bases at V and 4 bases at J, with 7 bases between. The CDR3 loop spans 13 amino acids. In germline, CDR1 is KGHSH, CDR2 LQKENI. CDR3 in amino acids: CASSPDRNQPQHF. In nucleotides, the CDR3 is TGTGCCAGCTCACCTGACAGAAATCAGCCCCAGCATTTT.

The rearrangement links TRBV9 to TRBJ1-2, with no clear D. CDR3 length: 15 residues. The V end was cut by 0 bases, the J end by 2 bases, with 11 bases between. The germline gives CDR1 SGDLS, CDR2 YYNGEE. The DNA for the CDR3 is TGTGCCAGCAGCGTAGCTTCGGAATTGAACTATGGCTACACCTTC. Its translation is CASSVASELNYGYTF.

CDR3 in DNA: TGTGCCAGCAGCTCGAACCGGAACACCGGGGAGCTGTTTTTT. Translating gives CASSSNRNTGELFF. The chain has TRBV7-6 and TRBJ2-2, with D unresolved. V was cut by 4 bases and J by 1 base, with 7 bases left in between. In germline, CDR1 is SGHVS, CDR2 FNYEAQ. This CDR3 is 14 amino acids long.

By share, this clone counts as large. The chain is built from TRBV4-1 and TRBJ1-5; the D is unclear. Germline CDR1 reads MGHRA; CDR2 reads YSYEKL. V was clipped by 1 base and J by 7 bases, with 14 bases between them. This CDR3 has 15 amino acids. CDR3 in DNA: TGCGCCAGCAGCCAAGTCTTTCCGACGCGACAGCCCCAGCATTTT. It is translated as CASSQVFPTRQPQHF.

The rearrangement joins TRBV18 to TRBJ2-7; TRBD1 or TRBD2 may be the D gene (6 bases each). This CDR3 has 14 amino acids. V was pared by 6 bases and J by 3 bases, with 15 bases between. Germline lookup yields CDR1 KGHSH and CDR2 LQKENI. The CDR3 loop is CASSLNRDFYEQYF. The CDR3 DNA reads TGTGCCAGCTCCCTAAACAGGGACTTCTACGAGCAGTACTTC.

This chain connects TRBV11-3 to TRBJ1-2; no clear D gene. Germline V gene sequence: CDR1 SGHNT, CDR2 YENEEA. The CDR3 runs 15 residues. The V gene lost 5 bases and the J gene lost 2 bases, with 15 bases spanning the gap. In DNA, the CDR3 is TGTGCCAGCAGCCCCTCCGCAGCCCAGAACTATGGCTACACCTTC. Translated: CASSPSAAQNYGYTF.

The chain combines TRBV6-1 with TRBJ1-1; D possibly corresponds to TRBD1 (6 bases). Trimming pared 0 bases from V and 4 bases from J, leaving 9 bases between. This CDR3 region has 14 residues. Per germline, CDR1 MNHNS and CDR2 SASEGT. The DNA for the CDR3 is TGTGCCAGCAGTGAAGCAGGGGGGAGCACTGAAGCTTTCTTT. This translates into CASSEAGGSTEAFF.

The chain joins TRBV18 to TRBJ2-3; tentatively, D is TRBD1 (5 bases). This CDR3 has 13 residues. V was pared by 0 bases and J by 7 bases, with 8 bases between. CDR1 is KGHSH, CDR2 LQKENI, per germline. The CDR3 DNA follows: TGTGCCAGCTCACCACCCAGGGAATATACGCAGTATTTT. It specifies CASSPPREYTQYF.

This chain links TRBV11-3 with TRBJ2-1, with 13 bases aligning to TRBD2. Germline V gives CDR1 SGHNT, CDR2 YENEEA. V lost 1 base, J lost 8 bases, and 5 bases stayed unmatched. The CDR3 consists of 16 residues. CDR3 in amino acids: CASSLGRLAGGYEQFF. In nucleotides, the CDR3 is TGTGCCAGCAGCTTAGGTCGACTAGCGGGGGGTTATGAGCAGTTCTTC. The variable domain in full, with the rest retrieved from reference TRBV11-3 and TRBJ2-1, is EAGVVQSPRYKIIEKKQPVAFWCNPISGHNTLYWYLQNLGQGPELLIRYENEEAVDDSQLPKDRFSAERLKGVDSTLKIQPAELGDSAVYLCASSLGRLAGGYEQFFGPGTRLTVL.

The chain combines TRBV5-1 with TRBJ1-4; 7 nucleotides match TRBD1. The J segment lost 8 bases and the V segment lost 0 bases, leaving 4 bases of the junction unmatched. This CDR3 has 14 amino acids. Germline V gives CDR1 SGHRS, CDR2 YFSETQ. For the CDR3, the DNA is TGCGCCAGCAGCTTGGCCAGGGGGGGAGAAAAACTGTTTTTT. Translated: CASSLARGGEKLFF. The full variable domain, its missing parts supplied by reference TRBV5-1 and TRBJ1-4, is KAGVTQTPRYLIKTRGQQVTLSCSPISGHRSVSWYQQTPGQGLQFLFEYFSETQRNKGNFPGRFSGRQFSNSRSEMNVSTLELGDSALYLCASSLARGGEKLFFGSGTQLSVL.

This clone was recorded a few times. The chain combines TRBV23-1 with TRBJ1-5, with D unclear. TRBV23-1 is an ORF; its function is uncertain. There are 13 residues in the CDR3. V lost 6 bases and J 4 bases, leaving 10 bases between the germline ends. CDR3 residues: CASSLVGNQPQHF. CDR3 nucleotide sequence: TGCGCCAGCAGCTTGGTTGGGAATCAGCCCCAGCATTTT.

The chain links TRBV6-8 to TRBJ1-6; TRBD1 aligns across 7 bases. There are 18 residues in the CDR3. V lost 6 bases and J lost 2; bases outside the gene matches: 13. Germline values: CDR1 MNHGY, CDR2 SAAAGT. CDR3 nucleotides: TGTGCCAGCAGGCCGGGACAGACCGTCGGACCCTATAATTCACCCCTCCACTTT. The encoded protein is CASRPGQTVGPYNSPLHF.

This clone showed up just a few times. The chain combines TRBV30 with TRBJ2-7; 11 nucleotides match TRBD2. CDR3 size: 14 residues. V lost 2 bases, J lost 4 bases, and 4 bases stayed unmatched. Germline CDR1 reads GTSNPN; CDR2 reads SVGIG (reference sequence). The CDR3 DNA reads as TGTGCCTGGAGTATTAGCGGGGGGGCGTACGAGCAGTACTTC. Translation gives CAWSISGGAYEQYF.

This chain joins TRBV14 and TRBJ1-1; a possible D gene is TRBD1 (6 bases). V lost 2 bases and J 10 bases, leaving 14 bases between the germline ends. The germline gives CDR1 SGHDN, CDR2 FVKESK. This CDR3 has 13 amino acids. Here the CDR3 reads CASSQRGHFGAFF. The CDR3 DNA reads as TGTGCCAGCAGCCAAAGGGGACATTTCGGAGCTTTCTTT. The full variable domain, in which reference TRBV14 and TRBJ1-1 provide the parts outside the CDR3, is EAGVTQFPSHSVIEKGQTVTLRCDPISGHDNLYWYRRVMGKEIKFLLHFVKESKQDESGMPNNRFLAERTGGTYSTLKVQPAELEDSGVYFCASSQRGHFGAFFGQGTRLTVV.

The rearrangement joins TRBV14 to TRBJ2-7; D not certain. The CDR3 totals 15 residues. V shed 1 base and J shed 3 bases, with 13 bases lying between them. CDR1 is SGHDN, CDR2 FVKESK, per germline. The CDR3 reads CASSQGHSAGYEQYF. For the CDR3, the DNA is TGTGCCAGCAGCCAAGGGCACTCGGCTGGCTACGAGCAGTACTTC.

A few counts support this clone. This chain links TRBV11-3 with TRBJ2-2; 9 positions match TRBD2. The CDR3 is 15 amino acids. J gave up 5 bases and V 3 bases, and 4 bases lay outside the gene matches. CDR1 is SGHNT and CDR2 is YENEEA in the germline V gene. This CDR3 reads CASSLGLAYTGELFF. CDR3 DNA: TGTGCCAGCAGCTTGGGACTAGCCTATACCGGGGAGCTGTTTTTT.

The chain couples TRBV5-1 to TRBJ2-6, with 7 bases fitting TRBD1. Germline V gene lookup returns CDR1 SGHRS and CDR2 YFSETQ. The CDR3 length is 15 residues. Germline trimming cut 6 bases from V and 4 bases from J; bases unmatched to any gene: 7. CDR3 region: CASNDGDSGANVLTF. In nucleotides, the CDR3 is TGCGCCAGCAATGACGGGGACAGCGGGGCCAACGTCCTGACTTTC.

This clone appeared many times. The V and J genes are TRBV11-3 and TRBJ2-5, with TRBD1 identical over 9 bases. Germline assignment: CDR1 SGHNT and CDR2 YENEEA. The V gene end was trimmed by 6 bases and the J gene end by 5 bases; junction bases not matched to a gene: 7. The CDR3 is made up of 14 amino acids. CDR3 region: CASRFGQGMETQYF. The CDR3 nucleotides read TGTGCCAGCAGGTTCGGACAGGGGATGGAGACCCAGTACTTC.

This clone is judged medium-sized (0.01 to 0.1%). V usage is TRBV11-3 and J usage is TRBJ1-5, with a weak D call TRBD1 (6 bases). The CDR3 totals 18 residues. Trimming pared 5 bases from V and 4 bases from J, leaving 24 bases between. Germline CDR1 reads SGHNT; CDR2 reads YENEEA. The CDR3 here is CASSPRRGAPVENQPQHF. The DNA of the CDR3 is TGTGCCAGCAGCCCGCGGAGGGGGGCCCCGGTAGAGAATCAGCCCCAGCATTTT.

By its share, this clone is medium-sized. The rearrangement joins TRBV7-2 to TRBJ1-2; D gene uncertain. Trimming took off 2 bases at V and 4 bases at J, with 8 bases between the two ends. Germline CDR1 reads SGHTA; CDR2 reads FQGNSA. CDR3 length: 13 residues. The CDR3 DNA reads TGTGCCAGCAGCTTACGGGCTACCTATGGCTACACCTTC. Translation gives CASSLRATYGYTF.

This clone was counted a few times. J is TRBJ1-4 and V is TRBV19; 7 bases agree with TRBD1. The V gene end was trimmed by 5 bases and the J gene end by 4 bases; junction bases not matched to a gene: 7. CDR3 length equals 15 residues. Germline-derived CDR1 and CDR2 are LNHDA and SQIVND (reference sequence). The CDR3 region has the DNA TGTGCCAGTAGTGGCCACAGGGGAGATAATGAAAAACTGTTTTTT. As protein: CASSGHRGDNEKLFF.